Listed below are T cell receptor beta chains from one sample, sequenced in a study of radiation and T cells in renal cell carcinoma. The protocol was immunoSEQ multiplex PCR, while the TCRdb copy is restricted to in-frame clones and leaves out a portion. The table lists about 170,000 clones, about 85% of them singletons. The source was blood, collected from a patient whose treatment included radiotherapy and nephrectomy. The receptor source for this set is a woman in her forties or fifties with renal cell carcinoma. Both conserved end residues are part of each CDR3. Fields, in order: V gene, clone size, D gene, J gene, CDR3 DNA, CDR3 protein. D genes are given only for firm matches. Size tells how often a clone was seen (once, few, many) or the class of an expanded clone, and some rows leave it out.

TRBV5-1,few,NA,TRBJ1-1,TGCGCCAGCAGCTTGATGGGCAGGAACACTGAAGCTTTCTTT,CASSLMGRNTEAFF
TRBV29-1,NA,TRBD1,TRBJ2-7,TGCAGCGTGGACAGGGGGGGATACGAGCAGTACTTC,CSVDRGGYEQYF
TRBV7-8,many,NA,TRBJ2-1,TGTGCCAGCAGCCCGGATCGGCTAAATGAGCAGTTCTTC,CASSPDRLNEQFF
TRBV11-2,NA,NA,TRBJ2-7,TGTGCCAGCAGCCTGACCTACGAGCAGTACTTC,CASSLTYEQYF
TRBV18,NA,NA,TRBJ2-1,TGTGCCAGCTCACCATCCGGCTCCTACAATGAGCAGTTCTTC,CASSPSGSYNEQFF
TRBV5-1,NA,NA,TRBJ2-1,TGCGCCAGCAGCGTGGGACCGACGGTCAATGAGCAGTTCTTC,CASSVGPTVNEQFF
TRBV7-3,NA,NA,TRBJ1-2,TGTGCCAGCAGCCCCCAATCGAGGACGGACTATGGCTACACCTTC,CASSPQSRTDYGYTF
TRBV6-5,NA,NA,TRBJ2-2,TGTGCCAGCAGTTCAGGGTACTCCGGGGAGCTGTTTTTT,CASSSGYSGELFF
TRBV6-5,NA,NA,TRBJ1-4,TGTGCCAGCACATTCAGGGCGACTGAAAAACTGTTTTTT,CASTFRATEKLFF
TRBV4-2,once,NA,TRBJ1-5,TGTGCCAGCAGCCAAGATACGGAAAAGGATCCCCAGCATTTT,CASSQDTEKDPQHF
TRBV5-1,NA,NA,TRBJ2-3,TGCGCCAGCAGCTTGGTCACCCTGGGCACAGATACGCAGTATTTT,CASSLVTLGTDTQYF
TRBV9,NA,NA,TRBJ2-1,TGTGCCAGCAGCACAAGGAGCTCAGTGGGACACACGAGCTCCTACAATGAGCAGTTCTTC,CASSTRSSVGHTSSYNEQFF
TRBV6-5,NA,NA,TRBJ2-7,TGTGCCAGCAGTTACAATATAGGGGCAGCCTACGAGCAGTACTTC,CASSYNIGAAYEQYF
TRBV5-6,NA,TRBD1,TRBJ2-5,TGTGCCAGCAGCTTGGGGGGACAGGGAAAAACCCAGTACTTC,CASSLGGQGKTQYF
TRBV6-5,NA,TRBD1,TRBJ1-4,TGTGCCAGCAGCACGACAGGGAATGAAAAACTGTTTTTT,CASSTTGNEKLFF
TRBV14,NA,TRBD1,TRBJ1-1,TGTGCCAGCAGCCCAGGAAACAGGGGTGACACTGAAGCTTTCTTT,CASSPGNRGDTEAFF
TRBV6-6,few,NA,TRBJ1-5,TGTGCCAGCAGAGGTCTAATCAATCAGCCCCAGCATTTT,CASRGLINQPQHF
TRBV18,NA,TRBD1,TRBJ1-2,TGTGCCAGCTCACCATTGGGGCAGGGGGCATCTGACTATGGCTACACCTTC,CASSPLGQGASDYGYTF
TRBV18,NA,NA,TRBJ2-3,TGTGCCAGCTCACCGGCGGGTTTTGTCACAGATACGCAGTATTTT,CASSPAGFVTDTQYF
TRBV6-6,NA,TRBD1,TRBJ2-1,TGTGCCAGCAGTTACTCCAGGGGGAGTAATGATGAGCAGTTCTTC,CASSYSRGSNDEQFF
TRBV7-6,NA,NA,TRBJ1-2,TGTGCCAGCAGCTCGGGGACATCCAACTATGGCTACACCTTC,CASSSGTSNYGYTF
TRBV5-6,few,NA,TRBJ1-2,TGTGCCAGCAGCTTGGTCTCGGTCGGCCGAACTAACTATGGCTACACCTTC,CASSLVSVGRTNYGYTF
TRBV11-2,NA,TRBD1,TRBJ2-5,TGTGCCAGCAGCCCGTCACGGACAGGGGCCGAGACCCAGTACTTC,CASSPSRTGAETQYF